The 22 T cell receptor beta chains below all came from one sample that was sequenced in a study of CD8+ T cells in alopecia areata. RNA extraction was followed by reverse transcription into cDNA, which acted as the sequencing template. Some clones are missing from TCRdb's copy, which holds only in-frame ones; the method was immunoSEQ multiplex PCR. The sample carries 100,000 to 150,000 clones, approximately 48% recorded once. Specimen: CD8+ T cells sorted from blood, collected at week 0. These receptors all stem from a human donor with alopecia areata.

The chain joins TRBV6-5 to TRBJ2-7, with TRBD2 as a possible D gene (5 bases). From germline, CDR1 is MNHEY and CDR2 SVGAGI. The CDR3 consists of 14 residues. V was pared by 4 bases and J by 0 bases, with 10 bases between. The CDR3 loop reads CASSSGLSSYEQYF. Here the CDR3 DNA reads TGTGCCAGCAGTTCCGGACTGTCCTCCTACGAGCAGTACTTC.

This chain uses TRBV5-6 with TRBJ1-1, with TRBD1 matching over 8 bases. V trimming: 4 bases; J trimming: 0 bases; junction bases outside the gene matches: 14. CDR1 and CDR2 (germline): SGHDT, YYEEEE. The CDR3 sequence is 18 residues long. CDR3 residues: CASSPWTGPVTMNTEAFF. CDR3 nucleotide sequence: TGTGCCAGCAGCCCGTGGACAGGGCCAGTTACCATGAACACTGAAGCTTTCTTT.

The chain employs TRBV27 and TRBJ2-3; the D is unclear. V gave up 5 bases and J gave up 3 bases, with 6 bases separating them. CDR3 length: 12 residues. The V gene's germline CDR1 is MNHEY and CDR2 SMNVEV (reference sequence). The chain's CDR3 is CASSILTDTQYF. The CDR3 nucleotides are TGTGCCAGCAGTATACTTACAGATACGCAGTATTTT.

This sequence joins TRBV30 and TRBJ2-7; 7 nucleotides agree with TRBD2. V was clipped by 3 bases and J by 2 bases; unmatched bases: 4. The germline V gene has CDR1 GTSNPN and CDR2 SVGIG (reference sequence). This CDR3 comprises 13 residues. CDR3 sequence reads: CAWSPGGPYEQYF. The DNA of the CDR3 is TGTGCCTGGAGCCCGGGGGGTCCCTACGAGCAGTACTTC.

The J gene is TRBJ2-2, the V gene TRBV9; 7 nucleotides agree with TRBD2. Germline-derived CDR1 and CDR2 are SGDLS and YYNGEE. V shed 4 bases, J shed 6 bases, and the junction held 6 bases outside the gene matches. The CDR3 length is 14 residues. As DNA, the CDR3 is TGTGCCAGCAGCCCATATCGGGGGGCCGGGGAGCTGTTTTTT. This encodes CASSPYRGAGELFF.

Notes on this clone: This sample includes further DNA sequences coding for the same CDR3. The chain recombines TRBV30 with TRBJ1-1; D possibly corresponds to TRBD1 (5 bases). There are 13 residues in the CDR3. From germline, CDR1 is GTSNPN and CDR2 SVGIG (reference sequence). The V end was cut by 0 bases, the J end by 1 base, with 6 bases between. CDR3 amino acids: CAWSVQANTEAFF. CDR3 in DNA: TGTGCCTGGAGTGTACAGGCGAACACTGAAGCTTTCTTT.

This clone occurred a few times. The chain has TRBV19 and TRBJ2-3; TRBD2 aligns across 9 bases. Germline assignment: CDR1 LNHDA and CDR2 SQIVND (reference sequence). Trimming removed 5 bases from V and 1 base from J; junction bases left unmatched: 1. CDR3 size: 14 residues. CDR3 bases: TGTGCCAGTAGTGTAGCGGGGGGCACAGATACGCAGTATTTT. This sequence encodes CASSVAGGTDTQYF.

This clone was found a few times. The CDR3 protein is CAISAQGAEGYTF. The CDR3 DNA follows: TGTGCCATCAGTGCACAGGGGGCGGAGGGCTACACCTTC. This chain connects TRBV10-3 to TRBJ1-2, with 9 bases aligning to TRBD1. J gave up 8 bases and V 4 bases, and 5 bases lay outside the gene matches. The germline V gene encodes CDR1 ENHRY and CDR2 SYGVKD. The CDR3 is made up of 13 amino acids.

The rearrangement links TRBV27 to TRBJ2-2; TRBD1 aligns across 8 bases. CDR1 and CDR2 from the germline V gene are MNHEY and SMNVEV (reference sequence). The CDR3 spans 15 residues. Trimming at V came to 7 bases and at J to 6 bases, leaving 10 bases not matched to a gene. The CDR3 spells CASIPDRGKSGELFF. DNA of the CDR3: TGTGCCAGCATCCCCGACAGGGGAAAATCCGGGGAGCTGTTTTTT.

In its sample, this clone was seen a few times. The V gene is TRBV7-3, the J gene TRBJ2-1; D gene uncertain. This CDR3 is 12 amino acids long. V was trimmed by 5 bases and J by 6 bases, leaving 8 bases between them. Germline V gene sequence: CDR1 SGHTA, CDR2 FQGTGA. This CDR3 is CASSGLGNEQFF. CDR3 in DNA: TGTGCCAGCAGCGGGCTAGGCAATGAGCAGTTCTTC. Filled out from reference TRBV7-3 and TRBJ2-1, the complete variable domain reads GAGVSQTPSNKVTEKGKYVELRCDPISGHTALYWYRQSLGQGPEFLIYFQGTGAADDSGLPNDRFFAVRPEGSVSTLKIQRTERGDSAVYLCASSGLGNEQFFGPGTRLTVL.

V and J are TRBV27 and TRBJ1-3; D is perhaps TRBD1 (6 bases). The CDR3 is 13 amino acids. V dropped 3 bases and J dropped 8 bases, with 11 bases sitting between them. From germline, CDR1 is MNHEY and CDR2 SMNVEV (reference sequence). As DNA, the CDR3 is TGTGCCAGCAGTTTGGGCAGGGGCTACACCATATATTTT. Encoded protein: CASSLGRGYTIYF.

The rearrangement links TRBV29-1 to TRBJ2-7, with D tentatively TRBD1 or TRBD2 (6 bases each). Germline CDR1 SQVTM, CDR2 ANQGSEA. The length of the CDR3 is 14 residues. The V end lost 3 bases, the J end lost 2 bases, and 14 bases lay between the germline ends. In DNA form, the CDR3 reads TGCAGCGTTGAGACTAGGGGGGATCCCTACGAGCAGTACTTC. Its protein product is CSVETRGDPYEQYF.

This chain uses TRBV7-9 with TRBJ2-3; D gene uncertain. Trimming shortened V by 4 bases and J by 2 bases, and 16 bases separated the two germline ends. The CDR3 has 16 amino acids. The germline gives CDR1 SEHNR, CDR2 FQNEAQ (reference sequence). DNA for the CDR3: TGTGCCAGCAGCTCCCCCTCGCCCTTCAACACAGATACGCAGTATTTT. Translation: CASSSPSPFNTDTQYF.

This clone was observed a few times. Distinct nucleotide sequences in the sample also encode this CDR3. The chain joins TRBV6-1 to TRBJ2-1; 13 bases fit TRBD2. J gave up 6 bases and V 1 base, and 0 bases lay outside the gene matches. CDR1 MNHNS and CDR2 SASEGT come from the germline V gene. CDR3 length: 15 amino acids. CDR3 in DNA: TGTGCCAGCAGTGAAGGGACTAGCGGGGGCAATGAGCAGTTCTTC. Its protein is CASSEGTSGGNEQFF.

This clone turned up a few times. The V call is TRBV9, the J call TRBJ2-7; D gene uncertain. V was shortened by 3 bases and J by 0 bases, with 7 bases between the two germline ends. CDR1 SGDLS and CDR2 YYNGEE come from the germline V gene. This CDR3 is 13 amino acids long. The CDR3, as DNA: TGTGCCAGCAGCGAAACAGACTCCTACGAGCAGTACTTC. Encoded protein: CASSETDSYEQYF.

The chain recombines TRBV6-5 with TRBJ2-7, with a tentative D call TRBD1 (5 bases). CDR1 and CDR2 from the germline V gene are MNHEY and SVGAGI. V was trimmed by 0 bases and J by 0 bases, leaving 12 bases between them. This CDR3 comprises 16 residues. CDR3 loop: CASSYSAGFSSYEQYF. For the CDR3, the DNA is TGTGCCAGCAGTTACTCCGCAGGGTTTAGCTCCTACGAGCAGTACTTC.

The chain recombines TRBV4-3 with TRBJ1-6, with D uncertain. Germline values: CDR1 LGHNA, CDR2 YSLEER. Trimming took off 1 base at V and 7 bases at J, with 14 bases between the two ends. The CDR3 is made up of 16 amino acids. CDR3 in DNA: TGCGCCAGCAGCCAAGCAGGAACACCGTCGAATTCACCCCTCCACTTT. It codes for CASSQAGTPSNSPLHF.

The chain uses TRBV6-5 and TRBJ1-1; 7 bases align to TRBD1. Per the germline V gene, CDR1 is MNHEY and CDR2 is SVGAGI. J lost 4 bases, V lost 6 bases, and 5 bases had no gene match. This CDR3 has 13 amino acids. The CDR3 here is CASRTGSGTEAFF. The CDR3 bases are TGTGCCAGCAGGACAGGGTCGGGCACTGAAGCTTTCTTT.

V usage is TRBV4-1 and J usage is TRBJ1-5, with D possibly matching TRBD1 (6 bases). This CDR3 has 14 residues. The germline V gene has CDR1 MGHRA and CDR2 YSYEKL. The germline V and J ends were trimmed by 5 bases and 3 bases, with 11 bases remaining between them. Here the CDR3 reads CASSYGQTNQPQHF. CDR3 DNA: TGCGCCAGCAGCTATGGACAGACCAATCAGCCCCAGCATTTT.

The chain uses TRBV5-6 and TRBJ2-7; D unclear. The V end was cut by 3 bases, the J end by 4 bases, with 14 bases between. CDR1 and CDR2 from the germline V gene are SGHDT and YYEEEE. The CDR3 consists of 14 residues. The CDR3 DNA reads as TGTGCCAGCAGCTCGATCCAAGAAATTTACGAGCAGTACTTC. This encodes CASSSIQEIYEQYF. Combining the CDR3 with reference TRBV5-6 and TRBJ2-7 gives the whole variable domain DAGVTQSPTHLIKTRGQQVTLRCSPKSGHDTVSWYQQALGQGPQFIFQYYEEEERQRGNFPDRFSGHQFPNYSSELNVNALLLGDSALYLCASSSIQEIYEQYFGPGTRLTVT.

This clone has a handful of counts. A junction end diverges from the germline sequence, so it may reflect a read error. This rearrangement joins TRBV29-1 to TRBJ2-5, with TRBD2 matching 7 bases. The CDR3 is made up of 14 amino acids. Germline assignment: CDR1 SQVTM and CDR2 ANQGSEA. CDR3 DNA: TGCAGCGTTGACCTAGCGGAGGATCAAGGGACCCAGTACTTC. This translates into CSVDLAEDQGTQYF.

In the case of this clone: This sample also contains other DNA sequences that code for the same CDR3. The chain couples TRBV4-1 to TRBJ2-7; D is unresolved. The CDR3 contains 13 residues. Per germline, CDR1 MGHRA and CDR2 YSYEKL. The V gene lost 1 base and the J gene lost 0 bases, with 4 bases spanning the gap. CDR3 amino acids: CASSQVGSYEQYF. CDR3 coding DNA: TGCGCCAGCAGCCAAGTGGGCTCCTACGAGCAGTACTTC.